Shown below are 24 T cell receptor beta chains from a single sample sequenced in a study of blood T cell repertoires in COVID-19. The assay was immunoSEQ multiplex PCR, and TCRdb's table has in-frame clones only and misses some. The repertoire consists of just under 150,000 clones, with 85% to 90% occurring once and the leading ten covering over 35%. The sample taken for sequencing was peripheral blood. The receptors were sampled from a man aged 50 or older who had recovered from COVID-19.

The rearrangement uses TRBV6-2 or TRBV6-3 and TRBJ2-7; D is unclear. This CDR3 is built from 13 residues. The germline V and J ends were trimmed by 2 bases and 0 bases, with 5 bases remaining between them. The germline gives CDR1 MNHEY, CDR2 SVGEGT. CDR3 in DNA: TGTGCCAGCAGTTACACAGACTCCTACGAGCAGTACTTC. It codes for CASSYTDSYEQYF.

V usage is TRBV7-9 and J usage is TRBJ2-3; D gene ambiguous. Germline assignment: CDR1 SEHNR and CDR2 FQNEAQ (reference sequence). This CDR3 is 13 amino acids long. V lost 5 bases to trimming and J lost 5 bases, with 11 bases between them. The DNA of the CDR3 is TGTGCCAGCAGCCTTAGCTTTGGAGATACGCAGTATTTT. Translating gives CASSLSFGDTQYF. Drawing the rest from reference TRBV7-9 and TRBJ2-3, the complete variable domain is DTGVSQNPRHKITKRGQNVTFRCDPISEHNRLYWYRQTLGQGPEFLTYFQNEAQLEKSRLLSDRFSAERPKGSFSTLEIQRTEQGDSAMYLCASSLSFGDTQYFGPGTRLTVL.

This chain uses TRBV21-1 with TRBJ1-5; the table names TRBD1, a call not compared with the DNA. TRBV21-1 is flagged as a pseudogene. The CDR3 has 21 residues. The chain's CDR3 is CASSKGWVGGDRGLCCQPQHF. In DNA form, the CDR3 reads TGTGCCAGCAGCAAAGGATGGGTAGGAGGTGACAGGGGGCTCTGTTGTCAGCCCCAGCATTTT.

The table lists this clone with many counts. This chain connects TRBV7-2 to TRBJ1-4; D call uncertain. Per the germline V gene, CDR1 is SGHTA and CDR2 is FQGNSA. V shed 4 bases and J shed 8 bases, with 14 bases lying between them. The CDR3 covers 14 residues. In DNA form, the CDR3 reads TGTGCCAGCAGCTCTACGATTCTTACCGAAAAACTGTTTTTT. As protein: CASSSTILTEKLFF.

The genes are TRBV6-5 and TRBJ2-7; maybe TRBD1 (6 bases). Germline V lookup: CDR1 MNHEY, CDR2 SVGAGI. Between the trimmed V and J ends, which lost 10 bases and 4 bases, there was a span of 14 bases. This CDR3 is built from 12 residues. CDR3 sequence (DNA): TGTGCCACTAGCAAACAGGGTTACGAGCAGTACTTC. Protein product: CATSKQGYEQYF.

This chain uses TRBV5-1 with TRBJ2-1; weak D call: TRBD1 (5 bases). Per the germline V gene, CDR1 is SGHRS and CDR2 is YFSETQ. V lost 4 bases and J 3 bases, leaving 11 bases between the germline ends. The CDR3 runs 14 residues. The CDR3 loop reads CASSPRTLYNEQFF. As DNA, the CDR3 is TGCGCCAGCAGCCCCAGGACACTCTACAATGAGCAGTTCTTC.

The rearrangement joins TRBV12-3 or TRBV12-4 to TRBJ1-6; D gene ambiguous. This CDR3 is built from 12 residues. V lost 3 bases to trimming and J lost 8 bases, with 5 bases between them. Here the CDR3 reads CASSLADSPLHF. Written as DNA, the CDR3 is TGTGCCAGCAGTTTGGCGGATTCACCCCTCCACTTT.

This chain connects TRBV6-6 to TRBJ2-1, with 11 positions matching TRBD2. The V gene end was trimmed by 7 bases and the J gene end by 10 bases; junction bases not matched to a gene: 6. The CDR3 loop spans 13 amino acids. Germline lookup yields CDR1 MNHNY and CDR2 SVGAGI (reference sequence). CDR3 amino acids: CASNRLAGGEQFF. CDR3 nucleotide sequence: TGTGCCAGCAATAGGCTAGCGGGGGGCGAGCAGTTCTTC.

V usage is TRBV18 and J usage is TRBJ1-1; perhaps TRBD1 as D (6 bases). The CDR3 is 16 residues long. Germline CDR1 and CDR2: KGHSH and LQKENI. V was shortened by 3 bases and J by 4 bases, with 18 bases between the two germline ends. The CDR3 sequence: CASSPPGPQGGTEAFF. The CDR3 nucleotides are TGTGCCAGCTCACCCCCGGGCCCACAGGGTGGCACTGAAGCTTTCTTT. The whole variable domain, filled in from reference TRBV18 and TRBJ1-1, reads NAGVMQNPRHLVRRRGQEARLRCSPMKGHSHVYWYRQLPEEGLKFMVYLQKENIIDESGMPKERFSAEFPKEGPSILRIQQVVRGDSAAYFCASSPPGPQGGTEAFFGQGTRLTVV.

The chain recombines TRBV18 with TRBJ1-1, with a weak D call TRBD1 (6 bases). The CDR3 has 13 amino acids. V lost 1 base and J lost 6, with 9 bases in between. The germline gives CDR1 KGHSH, CDR2 LQKENI. The CDR3: CASSPRQDSEAFF. The CDR3, as DNA: TGTGCCAGCTCACCACGACAGGATTCTGAAGCTTTCTTT.

This clone was detected a few times. The chain employs TRBV11-2 and TRBJ2-5; the match to TRBD2 covers 8 bases. This CDR3 contains 17 residues. V was pared by 0 bases and J by 4 bases, with 10 bases of the junction left unmatched. Germline CDR1 is SGHAT and CDR2 is FQNNGV. CDR3 residues: CASSLDRGSGVVETQYF. CDR3 DNA sequence: TGTGCCAGCAGCTTAGATCGGGGTAGCGGGGTTGTAGAGACCCAGTACTTC.

This clone was counted ten times or more. The chain joins TRBV4-3 to TRBJ2-5; 11 positions agree with TRBD1. There are 15 residues in the CDR3. V shed 1 base, J shed 4 bases, and the junction held 2 bases outside the gene matches. Per germline, CDR1 LGHNA and CDR2 YSLEER. CDR3 loop: CASSQGTGGAETQYF. The DNA of the CDR3 is TGCGCCAGCAGCCAAGGGACAGGGGGCGCAGAGACCCAGTACTTC.

The chain combines TRBV7-9 with TRBJ2-1, with a possible D match to TRBD1 (6 bases). Trimming shortened V by 5 bases and J by 7 bases, and 18 bases separated the two germline ends. Germline CDR1 is SEHNR and CDR2 is FQNEAQ (reference sequence). This CDR3 spans 15 amino acids. The DNA for the CDR3 is TGTGCCAGCAGCGCGGTGAACAGGGTTCTGAATGAGCAGTTCTTC. Amino acid sequence: CASSAVNRVLNEQFF.

J is TRBJ2-7 and V is TRBV7-2, with TRBD1 as a possible D gene (6 bases). Germline V gives CDR1 SGHTA, CDR2 FQGNSA. This CDR3 has 13 amino acids. The V gene lost 5 bases and the J gene lost 4 bases, with 12 bases spanning the gap. Here the CDR3 DNA reads TGTGCCAGCAGCGAGGTCCAGGGGTACGAGCAGTACTTC. Translating it yields CASSEVQGYEQYF.

The chain recombines TRBV6-5 with TRBJ2-7; tentatively, D is TRBD1 (6 bases). Germline V gives CDR1 MNHEY, CDR2 SVGAGI. This CDR3 has 15 amino acids. Trimming cost V 7 bases and J 4 bases, with 20 bases left between them. This chain's CDR3 is CASKPGGRGFYEQYF. The CDR3, as DNA: TGTGCCAGCAAACCTGGCGGTAGGGGGTTTTACGAGCAGTACTTC.

This clone was counted only a few times. V usage is TRBV7-2 and J usage is TRBJ1-2, with 8 nucleotides matching TRBD1. CDR3 length equals 15 residues. The germline gives CDR1 SGHTA, CDR2 FQGNSA. Unmatched junction bases numbered 9, after V lost 1 base and J lost 8 bases. CDR3 protein: CASSLDPRTGPGYTF. CDR3 in DNA: TGTGCCAGCAGCTTAGACCCTCGGACAGGGCCCGGCTACACCTTC.

The chain joins TRBV27 to TRBJ1-1, with 8 bases aligning to TRBD1. This CDR3 is built from 15 residues. V dropped 4 bases and J dropped 1; count of bases not matched to a gene: 5. Per germline, CDR1 MNHEY and CDR2 SMNVEV (reference sequence). The DNA for the CDR3 is TGTGCCAGCAGTTCGCAGGGGGCTCCGAACACTGAAGCTTTCTTT. Protein product: CASSSQGAPNTEAFF.

V and J are TRBV6-5 and TRBJ1-1, with 7 bases that match TRBD1. CDR3 length: 13 residues. The V segment lost 11 bases and the J segment 1 base; nucleotides outside the gene matches: 7. Germline V CDR1 and CDR2: MNHEY, SVGAGI. The CDR3 DNA is TGTGCCGGCAAGGACAGGACGAACACTGAAGCTTTCTTT. Protein product: CAGKDRTNTEAFF.

The CDR3 here is CASSLVPTDTQYF. In DNA, the CDR3 is TGCGCCAGCAGCTTGGTCCCAACAGATACGCAGTATTTT. The chain carries TRBV5-1 and TRBJ2-3; D gene unclear. The CDR3 extends over 13 amino acids. The V end lost 0 bases, the J end lost 3 bases, and 5 bases lay between the germline ends. Germline assignment: CDR1 SGHRS and CDR2 YFSETQ.

V is TRBV7-9 and J is TRBJ1-2, with 8 bases that match TRBD1. The CDR3 length is 14 residues. Germline values: CDR1 SEHNR, CDR2 FQNEAQ (reference sequence). After removal of 4 bases from V and 6 bases from J, the junction contained 7 bases not matched to a gene. CDR3: CASSSAGGVDGYTF. The CDR3 bases are TGTGCCAGCAGCTCCGCAGGGGGCGTGGATGGCTACACCTTC.

This chain uses TRBV2 with TRBJ2-5; TRBD1 matches at 9 bases. The CDR3 extends over 15 amino acids. Germline CDR1 SNHLY, CDR2 FYNNEI. With 5 bases clipped from V and 4 bases from J, the junction kept 8 bases outside the gene matches. The CDR3 region is CASSLDRDRVETQYF. CDR3 in DNA: TGTGCCAGCAGTCTAGACCGGGACAGGGTAGAGACCCAGTACTTC. Together with reference TRBV2 and TRBJ2-5, the CDR3 gives the full variable domain: EPEVTQTPSHQVTQMGQEVILRCVPISNHLYFYWYRQILGQKVEFLVSFYNNEISEKSEIFDDQFSVERPDGSNFTLKIRSTKLEDSAMYFCASSLDRDRVETQYFGPGTRLLVL.

V is TRBV6-5 and J is TRBJ1-2, with 9 bases identical to TRBD1. The V gene's germline CDR1 is MNHEY and CDR2 SVGAGI. Trimming at V came to 6 bases and at J to 7 bases, leaving 9 bases not matched to a gene. The CDR3 spans 14 residues. The CDR3 coding sequence is TGTGCCAGCAGCTACAGGGGGCGCGGGCGTGGCTACACCTTC. This encodes CASSYRGRGRGYTF.

This chain connects TRBV27 to TRBJ2-2; D gene uncertain. CDR1 and CDR2 from the germline V gene are MNHEY and SMNVEV (reference sequence). CDR3 size: 13 residues. V lost 3 bases, J lost 6 bases, and 8 bases lay in between. CDR3 protein: CASSFELSGELFF. The CDR3 coding sequence is TGTGCCAGCAGTTTCGAACTGTCCGGGGAGCTGTTTTTT.

The J gene is TRBJ2-3, the V gene TRBV2, with 7 bases matching TRBD2. With 4 bases clipped from V and 5 bases from J, the junction kept 12 bases outside the gene matches. The CDR3 runs 16 residues. The germline V gene has CDR1 SNHLY and CDR2 FYNNEI. CDR3 residues: CASSARLAPQGDTQYF. As DNA, the CDR3 is TGTGCCAGCAGTGCCCGACTAGCCCCTCAAGGAGATACGCAGTATTTT.